The sample holds many counts of the clone carrying this T cell receptor (beta chain). The sample is drawn from a study of identical twins. The authors used template switching to add a universal primer site and gave cDNA unique molecular identifiers. A single record per CDR3 protein comes from TCRdb applying MiXCR to the 5' RACE reads. Counted here are roughly 200,000 distinct CDR3 sequences, approximately 15% occurring once; the ten biggest clones make up over 35%. This CDR3 has 12 amino acids. V was clipped by 6 bases and J by 7 bases, with 10 bases between them. These data also featured in a second study, about T cells expressing NK-cell markers. That study adds: Of eight sequenced donors, seven were HCMV-seropositive and one HCMV-seronegative. In four donors, dominant clonotypes made up about 25-60.1% of CD3+CD56-NKG2C+ cells.

This TCR came from a woman younger than 35 in good health. Sequenced input: CD8+ T cells sorted from blood. The J gene is TRBJ2-1, the V gene TRBV12-3 or TRBV12-4; no reliable D call. The chain's CDR3 is CASRPGENEQFF. CDR3 bases: TGTGCCAGCAGACCTGGAGAGAATGAGCAGTTCTTC.